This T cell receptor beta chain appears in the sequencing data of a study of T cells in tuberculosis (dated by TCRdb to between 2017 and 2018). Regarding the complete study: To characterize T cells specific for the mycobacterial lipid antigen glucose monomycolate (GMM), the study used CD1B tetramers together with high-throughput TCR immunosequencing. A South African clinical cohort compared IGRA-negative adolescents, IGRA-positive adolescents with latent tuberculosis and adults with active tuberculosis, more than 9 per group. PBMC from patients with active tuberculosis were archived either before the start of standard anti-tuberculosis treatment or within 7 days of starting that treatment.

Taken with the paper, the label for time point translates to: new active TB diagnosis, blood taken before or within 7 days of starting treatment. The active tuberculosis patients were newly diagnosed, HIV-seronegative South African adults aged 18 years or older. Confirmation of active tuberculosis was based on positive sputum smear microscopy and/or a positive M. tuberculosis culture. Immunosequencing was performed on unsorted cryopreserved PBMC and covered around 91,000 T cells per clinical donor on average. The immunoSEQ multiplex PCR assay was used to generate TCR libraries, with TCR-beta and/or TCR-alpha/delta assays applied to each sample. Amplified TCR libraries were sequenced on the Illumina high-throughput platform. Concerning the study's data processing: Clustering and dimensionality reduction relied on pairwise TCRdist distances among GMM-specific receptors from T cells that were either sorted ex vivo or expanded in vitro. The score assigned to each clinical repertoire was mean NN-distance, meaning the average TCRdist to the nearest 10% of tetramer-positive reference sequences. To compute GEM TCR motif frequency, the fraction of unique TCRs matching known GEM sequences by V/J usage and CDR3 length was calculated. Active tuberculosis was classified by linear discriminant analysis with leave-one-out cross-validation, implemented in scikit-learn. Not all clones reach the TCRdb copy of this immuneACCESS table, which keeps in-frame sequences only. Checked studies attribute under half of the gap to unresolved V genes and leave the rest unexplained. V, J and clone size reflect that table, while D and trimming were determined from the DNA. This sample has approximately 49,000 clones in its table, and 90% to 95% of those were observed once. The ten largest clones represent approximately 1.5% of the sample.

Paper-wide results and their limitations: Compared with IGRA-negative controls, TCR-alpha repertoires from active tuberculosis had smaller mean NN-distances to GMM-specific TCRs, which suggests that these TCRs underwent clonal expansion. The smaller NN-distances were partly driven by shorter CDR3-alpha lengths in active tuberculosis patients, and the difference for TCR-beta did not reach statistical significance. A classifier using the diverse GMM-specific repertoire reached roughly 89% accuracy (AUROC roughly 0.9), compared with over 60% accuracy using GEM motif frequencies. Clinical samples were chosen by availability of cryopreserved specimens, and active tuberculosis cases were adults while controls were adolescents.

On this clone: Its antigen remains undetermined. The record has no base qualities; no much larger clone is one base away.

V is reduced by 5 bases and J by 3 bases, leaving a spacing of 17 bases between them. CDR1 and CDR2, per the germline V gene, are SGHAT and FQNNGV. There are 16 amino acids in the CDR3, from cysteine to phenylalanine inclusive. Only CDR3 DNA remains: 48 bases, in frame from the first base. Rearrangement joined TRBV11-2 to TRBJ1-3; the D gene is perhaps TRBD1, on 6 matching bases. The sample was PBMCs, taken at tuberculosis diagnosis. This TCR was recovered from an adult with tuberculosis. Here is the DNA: TGTGCCAGCAGCGGCCGACAGGACCGCCTTGGAAACACCATATATTTT. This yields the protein CASSGRQDRLGNTIYF.